This entry lists 3 T cell receptor beta chains sequenced from one sample in a study of shared clonotypes between healthy human individuals. The data were produced by immunoSEQ multiplex PCR, yet TCRdb's version contains in-frame clones alone and is incomplete. The sample lists about 730,000 clones, about two thirds occurring once. Source material: memory CD4+ T cells sorted from blood. Subset denoted: CD45RA-negative fraction. Source of these receptors: a woman aged 30 to 39 in good health.

This chain links TRBV4-1 with TRBJ1-1, with 8 nucleotides matching TRBD1. After removal of 3 bases from V and 6 bases from J, the junction contained 6 bases not matched to a gene. Per the germline V gene, CDR1 is MGHRA and CDR2 is YSYEKL. The CDR3 sequence is 14 residues long. Here the CDR3 reads CASSHGQGGAEAFF. The CDR3 nucleotides are TGCGCCAGCAGCCACGGACAGGGAGGGGCTGAAGCTTTCTTT.

The CDR3 loop reads CASRDGRRTGYTF. The DNA of the CDR3 is TGTGCCAGCAGGGACGGGAGAAGGACGGGCTACACCTTC. This chain uses TRBV7-3 with TRBJ1-2; D call uncertain. This CDR3 has 13 residues. Looked up from germline, CDR1 is SGHTA and CDR2 is FQGTGA. Trimming left V 6 bases short and J 8 bases short, with 16 bases between.

This clone appeared a few times. This chain connects TRBV19 to TRBJ2-5; D gene ambiguous. The germline CDR1 and CDR2 sequences are LNHDA and SQIVND (reference sequence). The CDR3 runs to 14 residues. V lost 1 base to trimming and J lost 5 bases, with 11 bases between them. CDR3 region: CASSIANGMETQYF. CDR3 bases: TGTGCCAGTAGTATAGCTAATGGGATGGAGACCCAGTACTTC.